These 27 T cell receptor beta chains share one sample of origin, sequenced in a study of shared clonotypes between healthy human individuals. Some clones are missing from TCRdb's copy, which holds only in-frame ones; the method was immunoSEQ multiplex PCR. The sample includes under 2,500,000 clones, about 94% of them seen just once. Sequences were obtained from naive CD4+ T cells sorted from blood. Subset of the sample: CD45RA+ positively selected. The receptors stem from a man aged 18 to 29 in good health.

The rearrangement links TRBV6-6 to TRBJ1-3, with D unresolved. The CDR3 extends over 14 amino acids. The V end lost 4 bases, the J end lost 0 bases, and 7 bases lay between the germline ends. Germline lookup yields CDR1 MNHNY and CDR2 SVGAGI (reference sequence). CDR3 loop: CASSSGVSGNTIYF. CDR3 DNA sequence: TGTGCCAGCAGTTCGGGAGTCTCTGGAAACACCATATATTTT.

V and J are TRBV29-1 and TRBJ1-1; D is possibly TRBD1 (5 bases). The CDR3 has 15 amino acids. Trimming took 4 bases from V and 0 from J, leaving 15 bases between them. Germline CDR1 SQVTM, CDR2 ANQGSEA. The CDR3 here is CSVAGPGPMNTEAFF. The CDR3, as DNA: TGCAGCGTTGCAGGGCCCGGCCCGATGAACACTGAAGCTTTCTTT.

This rearrangement joins TRBV5-1 to TRBJ1-1; maybe TRBD1 (5 bases). CDR1 and CDR2 (germline): SGHRS, YFSETQ. The CDR3 covers 15 residues. Trimming stripped 4 bases from V and 3 bases from J, with 16 bases between. As DNA, the CDR3 is TGCGCCAGCAGCCCTTCGGGGGGAGGGTACACTGAAGCTTTCTTT. Protein: CASSPSGGGYTEAFF.

V usage is TRBV30 and J usage is TRBJ2-3; tentatively, D is TRBD1 (6 bases). With 1 base removed from V and 2 bases from J, the gap between germline ends came to 10 bases. Germline CDR1 reads GTSNPN; CDR2 reads SVGIG (reference sequence). This CDR3 has 14 amino acids. CDR3 DNA sequence: TGTGCCTGGAGTGGTCAGGGGTTCACAGATACGCAGTATTTT. Amino acid sequence: CAWSGQGFTDTQYF.

The chain uses TRBV11-2 and TRBJ2-5; 13 nucleotides align to TRBD2. The CDR3 loop spans 19 amino acids. Germline V gene lookup returns CDR1 SGHAT and CDR2 FQNNGV. The ends lost 5 bases at V and 1 base at J; junction bases unmatched: 13. The CDR3 sequence: CASSQIRLAGGPPQETQYF. The CDR3 DNA follows: TGTGCCAGCAGCCAAATTAGACTAGCGGGAGGTCCCCCCCAAGAGACCCAGTACTTC.

The rearrangement joins TRBV6-1 to TRBJ2-7, with 8 bases aligning to TRBD1. CDR3 length: 15 amino acids. From germline, CDR1 is MNHNS and CDR2 SASEGT. The trim removed 6 bases at V and 3 bases at J, leaving 10 bases unmatched. The CDR3 region is CASRLTGTGIYEQYF. The CDR3 nucleotides read TGTGCCAGCAGACTGACCGGGACAGGAATCTACGAGCAGTACTTC.

The chain uses TRBV10-3 and TRBJ2-7; TRBD2 is a possible D gene (6 bases). The CDR3 spans 12 residues. V was shortened by 10 bases and J by 9 bases, with 19 bases between the two germline ends. The germline CDR1 and CDR2 sequences are ENHRY and SYGVKD. The CDR3 sequence: CATQGSRGVQYF. In DNA, the CDR3 is TGTGCCACCCAGGGTAGCCGCGGGGTGCAGTACTTC.

This sequence joins TRBV5-6 and TRBJ2-5; the match to TRBD1 covers 8 bases. The CDR3 loop spans 14 amino acids. Germline V gene sequence: CDR1 SGHDT, CDR2 YYEEEE. V shed 0 bases and J 4 bases; nucleotides not matched to a gene: 2. This CDR3 reads CASSLADRGETQYF. The CDR3 region has the DNA TGTGCCAGCAGCTTGGCCGACAGGGGAGAGACCCAGTACTTC.

Notes on this clone: Additional DNA sequences in this sample encode the identical CDR3. The chain is built from TRBV10-3 and TRBJ2-7, with D possibly being TRBD1 (5 bases). V gave up 0 bases and J gave up 3 bases, with 9 bases separating them. The germline CDR1 and CDR2 sequences are ENHRY and SYGVKD. This CDR3 contains 14 residues. The DNA of the CDR3 is TGTGCCATCAGTGAGTCGGGGCAGGGCTACGAGCAGTACTTC. Amino acids: CAISESGQGYEQYF.

The chain couples TRBV2 to TRBJ2-6, with 7 bases fitting TRBD2. The CDR3 is made up of 16 amino acids. Germline CDR1 SNHLY, CDR2 FYNNEI. V lost 5 bases to trimming and J lost 1 base; unmatched junction nucleotides: 5. The DNA of the CDR3 is TGTGCCAGCAGTCCGGGACTACTTTCTGGGGCCAACGTCCTGACTTTC. Its protein product is CASSPGLLSGANVLTF.

The chain carries TRBV19 and TRBJ1-2; no clear D. CDR1 and CDR2 from the germline V gene are LNHDA and SQIVND (reference sequence). Trimming removed 8 bases at V and 3 bases at J, with 13 bases between. The CDR3 has 13 amino acids. The DNA for the CDR3 is TGTGCCAGTGCCGAATACTTACACTATGGCTACACCTTC. It is translated as CASAEYLHYGYTF.

In the case of this clone: Distinct nucleotide sequences in the sample also encode this CDR3. The V call is TRBV5-1, the J call TRBJ1-4; maybe TRBD1 (5 bases). The V end was cut by 2 bases, the J end by 8 bases, with 10 bases between. This CDR3 is built from 13 residues. Germline V gene sequence: CDR1 SGHRS, CDR2 YFSETQ. The CDR3 loop is CASSLGDKEKLFF. The CDR3 coding sequence is TGCGCCAGCAGCTTAGGGGATAAGGAAAAACTGTTTTTT.

This clone has just one count. The chain recombines TRBV7-9 with TRBJ2-7; TRBD1 matches at 8 bases. The V gene end was trimmed by 9 bases and the J gene end by 4 bases; junction bases not matched to a gene: 5. There are 12 residues in the CDR3. The V gene's germline CDR1 is SEHNR and CDR2 FQNEAQ (reference sequence). Here the CDR3 DNA reads TGTGCCAGTGGACAGGGTAGTTACGAGCAGTACTTC. Translation: CASGQGSYEQYF.

The V and J genes are TRBV2 and TRBJ1-2, with D maybe TRBD1 (6 bases). The germline CDR1 and CDR2 sequences are SNHLY and FYNNEI. CDR3 length: 13 residues. Trimming shortened V by 8 bases and J by 2 bases, and 12 bases separated the two germline ends. CDR3 loop: CASGGQPNYGYTF. CDR3 DNA sequence: TGTGCCAGCGGGGGACAACCCAACTATGGCTACACCTTC. The entire variable domain, with the rest obtained from reference TRBV2 and TRBJ1-2, is as follows: EPEVTQTPSHQVTQMGQEVILRCVPISNHLYFYWYRQILGQKVEFLVSFYNNEISEKSEIFDDQFSVERPDGSNFTLKIRSTKLEDSAMYFCASGGQPNYGYTFGSGTRLTVV.

The rearrangement joins TRBV10-2 to TRBJ2-5; D remains ambiguous. The CDR3 has 14 residues. Germline-derived CDR1 and CDR2 are WSHSY and SAAADI. V was clipped by 0 bases and J by 1 base, with 6 bases between them. CDR3 protein: CASSESGFQETQYF. The CDR3 DNA sequence: TGCGCCAGCAGTGAGTCAGGCTTCCAAGAGACCCAGTACTTC.

The rearrangement joins TRBV6-1 to TRBJ1-2; TRBD1 agrees at 7 bases. Germline CDR1 MNHNS, CDR2 SASEGT. Germline trimming cut 6 bases from V and 4 bases from J; bases unmatched to any gene: 8. This CDR3 has 14 residues. This CDR3 reads CASSVTGLAYGYTF. For the CDR3, the DNA is TGTGCCAGCAGCGTGACAGGGTTGGCCTATGGCTACACCTTC.

As for this clone: The identical CDR3 is also encoded by other nucleotide sequences in the sample. This chain joins TRBV10-1 and TRBJ2-5; tentatively, D is TRBD2 (6 bases). CDR1 and CDR2 from the germline V gene are WNHNN and SYGVQD (reference sequence). This CDR3 region has 13 residues. Trimming left V 4 bases short and J 2 bases short, with 8 bases between. For the CDR3, the DNA is TGCGCCAGCAGTGGTGGACTACAAGAGACCCAGTACTTC. It is translated as CASSGGLQETQYF.

In its sample, this clone was seen once. V and J are TRBV5-1 and TRBJ2-1, with D unresolved. The germline CDR1 and CDR2 sequences are SGHRS and YFSETQ. V was shortened by 5 bases and J by 0 bases, with 15 bases between the two germline ends. This CDR3 has 16 residues. This CDR3 is CASSPPRESSYNEQFF. CDR3 in DNA: TGCGCCAGCAGTCCCCCCCGAGAGAGCTCCTACAATGAGCAGTTCTTC.

The chain employs TRBV4-3 and TRBJ2-7, with 7 nucleotides matching TRBD1. Trimming cost V 1 base and J 3 bases; bases outside gene matches: 3. Germline CDR1 LGHNA, CDR2 YSLEER. This CDR3 has 14 residues. The CDR3 sequence is CASSQGWDSYEQYF. The CDR3 DNA reads as TGCGCCAGCAGCCAAGGTTGGGACAGCTACGAGCAGTACTTC.

This chain links TRBV4-3 with TRBJ2-1; unclear D gene. The CDR3 runs 14 residues. CDR1 is LGHNA and CDR2 is YSLEER in the germline V gene. V gave up 0 bases and J gave up 7 bases, with 10 bases separating them. This chain's CDR3 is CASSQEQSNNEQFF. The CDR3 coding sequence is TGCGCCAGCAGCCAAGAACAGAGTAATAATGAGCAGTTCTTC.

J is TRBJ1-6 and V is TRBV7-9; D is uncertain. Germline assignment: CDR1 SEHNR and CDR2 FQNEAQ (reference sequence). V lost 6 bases, J lost 5 bases, and 11 bases lay in between. The CDR3 extends over 14 amino acids. The CDR3 DNA follows: TGTGCCAGCAGGCCCGGGGAGAATAATTCACCCCTCCACTTT. Protein product: CASRPGENNSPLHF.

The chain links TRBV28 to TRBJ1-2, with 8 bases fitting TRBD1. Germline values: CDR1 MDHEN, CDR2 SYDVKM. This CDR3 is 14 amino acids long. With 2 bases clipped from V and 7 bases from J, the junction kept 6 bases outside the gene matches. The CDR3 sequence is CASSLAGTGFGYTF. CDR3 nucleotide sequence: TGTGCCAGCAGTTTAGCCGGGACAGGCTTTGGCTACACCTTC.

This chain links TRBV2 with TRBJ2-5; 7 bases match TRBD1. Germline CDR1 and CDR2: SNHLY and FYNNEI. J lost 5 bases, V lost 4 bases, and 4 bases had no gene match. This CDR3 region has 13 residues. The CDR3 bases are TGTGCCAGCAGTGGCCAGGACAGGGAGACCCAGTACTTC. It codes for CASSGQDRETQYF.

This chain links TRBV5-8 with TRBJ2-5; no definite D call. CDR1 and CDR2 (germline): SGHTS, YDEGEE. The V end was cut by 0 bases, the J end by 5 bases, with 8 bases between. This CDR3 region has 13 residues. The CDR3 coding sequence is TGTGCCAGCAGCTTGGAGGGTAGGGAGACCCAGTACTTC. Translated, it gives CASSLEGRETQYF.

V is TRBV5-6 and J is TRBJ2-7; TRBD1 matches at 7 bases. The V segment lost 4 bases and the J segment 2 bases; nucleotides outside the gene matches: 6. The CDR3 runs to 14 residues. Germline values: CDR1 SGHDT, CDR2 YYEEEE. The CDR3 loop reads CASSQRQGTYEQYF. CDR3 bases: TGTGCCAGCAGCCAAAGACAGGGAACCTACGAGCAGTACTTC.

CDR3 sequence (DNA): TGTGCCTGGAGTGGAGCTCTGACCGGGGACACTGAAGCTTTCTTT. It yields the protein CAWSGALTGDTEAFF. The rearrangement joins TRBV30 to TRBJ1-1; no reliable D call. V was pared by 1 base and J by 3 bases, with 15 bases between. Germline CDR1 and CDR2: GTSNPN and SVGIG (reference sequence). CDR3 size: 15 residues.

V usage is TRBV6-1 and J usage is TRBJ2-5, with a tentative D call TRBD2 (5 bases). CDR1 and CDR2 from the germline V gene are MNHNS and SASEGT. The CDR3 is 12 residues long. V gave up 7 bases and J gave up 7 bases, with 13 bases separating them. The CDR3 nucleotides read TGTGCCAGCAAGAGTAGCGTCGGGACCCAGTACTTC. As protein: CASKSSVGTQYF.